This T cell receptor (beta chain) was obtained from a study of T cells in Graves' hyperthyroidism and ophthalmopathy. The study, taken as a whole, reports: Most clonotypes expanded in thyroid above 0.001 were likewise present in blood.

Amplification of TCR beta CDR3 regions was performed using RNA transcripts as template. Using the HTBI primer set, a first-round RT-PCR was run on the TCR CDR3. In TCRdb, the multiplex PCR reads were re-called with MiXCR into one record per CDR3 protein. The profile shows about 360,000 distinct CDR3 sequences, about 13% of them singletons. CDR1 is ENHRY and CDR2 is SYGVKD in the germline V gene. This CDR3 is 14 amino acids long. The ends lost 5 bases at V and 6 bases at J; junction bases unmatched: 2. With respect to this clonotype: Its antigen is not identified.

The sequenced sample was blood. V and J are TRBV10-3 and TRBJ1-6; 9 bases map to TRBD1. The sequence derives from a woman younger than 35 with Graves' hyperthyroidism. The CDR3 protein is CAISPQGANSPLHF. The CDR3 region has the DNA TGTGCCATCAGTCCACAGGGGGCTAATTCACCCCTCCACTTT.